This T cell receptor beta chain was obtained from a study of beta chain features in type 1 diabetes. Study summary: All samples yielded around 98,000,000 examined sorted cells. Study results and limitations: Individuals with type 1 diabetes displayed fewer insertions and more deletions at VDJ junctions.

CDR1 is ENHRY and CDR2 is SYGVKD in the germline V gene. The CDR3 contains 15 residues. Trimming took 4 bases from V and 0 from J; bases not matched to a gene: 2. cDNA synthesis used the whole RNA isolate, giving expressed TCRB sequences. Average reads for naive, central memory and regulatory T cell samples were several million. Using immunoSEQ multiplex PCR, the repertoire was profiled, and TCRdb retains in-frame clones only, with some absent. The sample includes hundreds of thousands of clones, 12% to 15% of them seen just once. This clone was detected only a few times. What it binds is unknown. Sequencing was performed on central memory CD4+ T cells from blood. This chain uses TRBV10-3 with TRBJ2-3; TRBD1 matches at 9 bases. The receptor comes from a man aged 25-45 years in good health. The CDR3 DNA reads TGTGCCATCAGTGGGGACAGGGCTAGCACAGATACGCAGTATTTT. Amino acids: CAISGDRASTDTQYF.